This T cell receptor beta chain was identified in a study of blood T cell repertoires in COVID-19. The CDR3 contains 17 residues. CDR1 is MNHNS, CDR2 SASEGT, per germline. V was clipped by 2 bases and J by 4 bases; unmatched bases: 8. How the authors handled the data: Nucleated cell number was recorded as an estimate derived from reference gene primer amplification. Method: immunoSEQ multiplex PCR; TCRdb's copy keeps in-frame clones and lacks some. V, J and clone size reflect that table, while D and trimming were determined from the DNA. The repertoire holds about 150,000 clones, with more than 85% as singletons.

The chain links TRBV6-1 to TRBJ2-3, with 11 bases identical to TRBD2. The specimen was peripheral blood. The TCR sequence derives from a woman of 80 years or more with COVID-19, enrolled during active disease. The CDR3 reads CASSERVAGGPSDTQYF. The DNA for the CDR3 is TGTGCCAGCAGTGAAAGGGTAGCGGGAGGGCCATCAGATACGCAGTATTTT.